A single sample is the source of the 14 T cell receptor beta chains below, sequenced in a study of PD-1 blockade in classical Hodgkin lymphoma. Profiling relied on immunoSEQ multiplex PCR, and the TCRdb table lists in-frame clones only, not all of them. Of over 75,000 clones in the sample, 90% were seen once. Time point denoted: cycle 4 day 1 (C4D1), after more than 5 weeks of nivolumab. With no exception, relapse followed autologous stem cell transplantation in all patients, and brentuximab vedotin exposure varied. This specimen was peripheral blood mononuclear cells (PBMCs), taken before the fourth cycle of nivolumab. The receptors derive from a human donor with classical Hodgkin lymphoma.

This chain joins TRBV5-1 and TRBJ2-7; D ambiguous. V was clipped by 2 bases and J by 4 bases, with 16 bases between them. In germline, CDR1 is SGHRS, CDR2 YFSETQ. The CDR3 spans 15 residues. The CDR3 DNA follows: TGCGCCAGCAGCTTCGGTCCGGGTAACGGATACGAGCAGTACTTC. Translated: CASSFGPGNGYEQYF.

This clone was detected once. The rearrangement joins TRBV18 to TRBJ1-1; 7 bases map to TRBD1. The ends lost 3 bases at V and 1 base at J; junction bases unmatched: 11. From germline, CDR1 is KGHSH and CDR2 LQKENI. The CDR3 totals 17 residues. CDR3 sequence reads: CASSPRQGEYKNTEAFF. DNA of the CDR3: TGTGCCAGCTCACCTAGACAGGGCGAATACAAGAACACTGAAGCTTTCTTT. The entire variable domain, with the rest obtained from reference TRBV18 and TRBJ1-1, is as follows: NAGVMQNPRHLVRRRGQEARLRCSPMKGHSHVYWYRQLPEEGLKFMVYLQKENIIDESGMPKERFSAEFPKEGPSILRIQQVVRGDSAAYFCASSPRQGEYKNTEAFFGQGTRLTVV.

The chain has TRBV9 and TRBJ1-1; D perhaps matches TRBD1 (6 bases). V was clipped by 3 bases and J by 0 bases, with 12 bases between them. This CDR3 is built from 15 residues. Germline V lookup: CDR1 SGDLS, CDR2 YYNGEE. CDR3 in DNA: TGTGCCAGCAGCGGAGGGGGAGGGTTGAACACTGAAGCTTTCTTT. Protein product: CASSGGGGLNTEAFF. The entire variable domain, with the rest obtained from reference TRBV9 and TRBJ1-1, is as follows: DSGVTQTPKHLITATGQRVTLRCSPRSGDLSVYWYQQSLDQGLQFLIQYYNGEERAKGNILERFSAQQFPDLHSELNLSSLELGDSALYFCASSGGGGLNTEAFFGQGTRLTVV.

CDR3 region: CASSFEGTNEKLFF. The DNA for the CDR3 is TGCGCCAGCAGCTTCGAGGGGACTAATGAAAAACTGTTTTTT. This chain links TRBV5-1 with TRBJ1-4; D possibly corresponds to TRBD1 (5 bases). Trimming removed 2 bases at V and 2 bases at J, with 7 bases between. CDR1 and CDR2 from the germline V gene are SGHRS and YFSETQ. This CDR3 has 14 residues. Full variable domain (rest looked up from reference TRBV5-1 and TRBJ1-4): KAGVTQTPRYLIKTRGQQVTLSCSPISGHRSVSWYQQTPGQGLQFLFEYFSETQRNKGNFPGRFSGRQFSNSRSEMNVSTLELGDSALYLCASSFEGTNEKLFFGSGTQLSVL.

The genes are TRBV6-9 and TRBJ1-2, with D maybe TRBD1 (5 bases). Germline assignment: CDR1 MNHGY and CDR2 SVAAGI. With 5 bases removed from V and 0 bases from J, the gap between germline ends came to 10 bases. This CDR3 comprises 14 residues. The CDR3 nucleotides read TGTGCCAGCAGTCTTACAGGCACTAACTATGGCTACACCTTC. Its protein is CASSLTGTNYGYTF.

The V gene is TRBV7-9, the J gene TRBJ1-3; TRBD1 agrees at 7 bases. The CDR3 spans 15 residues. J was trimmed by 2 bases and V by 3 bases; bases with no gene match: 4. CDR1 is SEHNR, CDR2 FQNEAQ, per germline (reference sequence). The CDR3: CASSFEGAPGNTIYF. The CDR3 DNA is TGTGCCAGCAGCTTCGAGGGGGCCCCTGGAAACACCATATATTTT.

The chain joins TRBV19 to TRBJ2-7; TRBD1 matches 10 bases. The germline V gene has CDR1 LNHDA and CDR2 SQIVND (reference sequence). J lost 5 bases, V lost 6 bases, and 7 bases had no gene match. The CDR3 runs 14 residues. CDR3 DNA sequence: TGTGCCAGTAGAGTGACAGGGGGCTTCAACGAGCAGTACTTC. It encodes CASRVTGGFNEQYF.

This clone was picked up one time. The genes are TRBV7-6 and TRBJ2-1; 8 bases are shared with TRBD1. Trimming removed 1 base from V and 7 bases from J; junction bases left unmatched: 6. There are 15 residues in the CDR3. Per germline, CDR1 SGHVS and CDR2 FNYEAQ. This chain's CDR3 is CASSLDGTGFNEQFF. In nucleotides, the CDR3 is TGTGCCAGCAGCTTAGACGGGACAGGCTTTAATGAGCAGTTCTTC. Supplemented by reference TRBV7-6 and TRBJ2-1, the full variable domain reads GAGVSQSPRYKVTKRGQDVALRCDPISGHVSLYWYRQALGQGPEFLTYFNYEAQQDKSGLPNDRFSAERPEGSISTLTIQRTEQRDSAMYRCASSLDGTGFNEQFFGPGTRLTVL.

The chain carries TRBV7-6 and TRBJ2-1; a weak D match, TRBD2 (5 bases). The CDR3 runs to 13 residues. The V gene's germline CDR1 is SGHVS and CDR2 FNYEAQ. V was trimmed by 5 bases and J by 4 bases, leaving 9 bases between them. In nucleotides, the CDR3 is TGTGCCAGCAGCACCGGACTGTACAATGAGCAGTTCTTC. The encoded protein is CASSTGLYNEQFF.

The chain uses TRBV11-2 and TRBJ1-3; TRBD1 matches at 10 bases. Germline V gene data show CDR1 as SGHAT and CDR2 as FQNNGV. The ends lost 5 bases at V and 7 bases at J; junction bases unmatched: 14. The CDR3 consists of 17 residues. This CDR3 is CASSPIRRDRGSNTIYF. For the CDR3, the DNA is TGTGCCAGCAGCCCAATACGCCGGGACAGGGGTTCGAACACCATATATTTT.

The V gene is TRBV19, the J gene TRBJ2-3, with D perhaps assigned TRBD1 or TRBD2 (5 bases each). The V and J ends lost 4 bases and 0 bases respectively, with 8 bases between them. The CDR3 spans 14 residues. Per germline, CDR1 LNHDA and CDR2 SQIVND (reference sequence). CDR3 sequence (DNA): TGTGCCAGTAGTAGGGGGATTAGCACAGATACGCAGTATTTT. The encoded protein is CASSRGISTDTQYF.

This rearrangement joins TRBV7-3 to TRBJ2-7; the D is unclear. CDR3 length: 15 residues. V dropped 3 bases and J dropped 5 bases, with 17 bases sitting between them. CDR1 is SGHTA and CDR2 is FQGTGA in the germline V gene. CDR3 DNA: TGTGCCAGCAGCTTTCAAAAAACGGGTGTGGACGAGCAGTACTTC. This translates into CASSFQKTGVDEQYF.

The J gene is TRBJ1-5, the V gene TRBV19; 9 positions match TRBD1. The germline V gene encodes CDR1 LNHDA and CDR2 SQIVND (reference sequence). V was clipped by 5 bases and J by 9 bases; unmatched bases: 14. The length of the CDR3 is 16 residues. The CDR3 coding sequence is TGTGCCAGTAGTCCCGGACAGGGGAGGAGTCATCGGCCCCAGCATTTT. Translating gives CASSPGQGRSHRPQHF.

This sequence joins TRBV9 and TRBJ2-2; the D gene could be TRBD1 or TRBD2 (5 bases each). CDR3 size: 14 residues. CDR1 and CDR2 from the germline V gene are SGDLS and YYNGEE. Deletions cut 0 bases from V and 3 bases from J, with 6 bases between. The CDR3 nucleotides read TGTGCCAGCAGCGTAGGGGGGTACACCGGGGAGCTGTTTTTT. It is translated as CASSVGGYTGELFF. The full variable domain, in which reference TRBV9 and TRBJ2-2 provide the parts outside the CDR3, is DSGVTQTPKHLITATGQRVTLRCSPRSGDLSVYWYQQSLDQGLQFLIQYYNGEERAKGNILERFSAQQFPDLHSELNLSSLELGDSALYFCASSVGGYTGELFFGEGSRLTVL.